The 5 T cell receptor beta chains listed next were all sequenced from one sample in a study of molecular identifiers for immune sequencing clone quantification. Each CDR3 protein is one row after TCRdb ran MiXCR on the PCR reads. The sample has about 510,000 distinct CDR3 sequences; 25% are singletons. The source material was naive CD8+ T cells from blood, with Jurkat cell RNA spiked in. Subset of the sample: FACS-sorted CD8+CD4-CCR7+CD45RA+ naive T cells. These receptor sequences come from a human donor in good health. Some libraries in this study had Jurkat cell RNA spiked in.

This rearrangement joins TRBV4-1 to TRBJ2-3; 7 bases map to TRBD2. V was pared by 0 bases and J by 7 bases, with 13 bases of the junction left unmatched. Looked up from germline, CDR1 is MGHRA and CDR2 is YSYEKL. There are 17 residues in the CDR3. For the CDR3, the DNA is TGCGCCAGCAGCCAAGATCTTACGGGGGGAATTTATAATACGCAGTATTTT. It codes for CASSQDLTGGIYNTQYF.

This sequence joins TRBV10-3 and TRBJ2-1; tentative D call: TRBD2 (5 bases). The CDR3 length is 12 residues. Germline-derived CDR1 and CDR2 are ENHRY and SYGVKD. Trimming left V 4 bases short and J 7 bases short, with 8 bases between. CDR3 sequence: CAISGTGNEQFF. CDR3 bases: TGTGCCATCAGTGGCACGGGAAATGAGCAGTTCTTC.

V is TRBV13 and J is TRBJ2-6; D is perhaps TRBD1 or TRBD2 (6 bases each). V was pared by 5 bases and J by 0 bases, with 17 bases between. Germline CDR1 reads PRHDT; CDR2 reads FYEKMQ (reference sequence). The CDR3 has 18 residues. The CDR3 sequence is CASSPLGGKISGANVLTF. In nucleotides, the CDR3 is TGTGCCAGCAGCCCGTTGGGGGGCAAAATCTCTGGGGCCAACGTCCTGACTTTC.

The table lists this clonotype with a few counts. The chain is built from TRBV2 and TRBJ2-1; 8 nucleotides match TRBD1. V was pared by 4 bases and J by 7 bases, with 6 bases of the junction left unmatched. The length of the CDR3 is 14 residues. From germline, CDR1 is SNHLY and CDR2 FYNNEI. The CDR3 loop is CASSGTGQVNEQFF. CDR3 in DNA: TGTGCCAGCAGTGGGACAGGGCAGGTGAATGAGCAGTTCTTC.

The chain has TRBV4-2 and TRBJ1-4; D may be TRBD1 (5 bases). V shed 4 bases and J shed 8 bases, with 23 bases lying between them. CDR3 length: 17 residues. Germline-derived CDR1 and CDR2 are LGHNA and YNFKEQ. CDR3 protein: CASSPPPLGTNIEKLFF. Written as DNA, the CDR3 is TGTGCCAGCAGCCCCCCTCCCCTGGGGACGAACATCGAAAAACTGTTTTTT.